This T cell receptor beta chain was profiled in a study of CXCR3-negative and CXCR3-positive naive CD8 T cells. Findings of the study overall: Hydrophobicity of TRB CDR3s was greater in CXCR3-positive naive cells than in CXCR3-negative naive cells. TRB CDR3 properties served as the basis for inferring TCR strength, and surface CD5 was comparable between naive subsets.

With UMI labels, 5' RACE was used to prepare the TRB cDNA libraries. TCRdb re-called the 5' RACE reads; every CDR3 protein appears as one record, without DNA. The sample has 6,000 to 8,500 distinct CDR3 sequences, and its top ten clones hold 1.3%. This CDR3 has 14 amino acids. Per germline, CDR1 MNHEY and CDR2 SVGAGI. By frequency, this clonotype is medium-sized. The antigen remains undetermined. This chain links TRBV6-5 with TRBJ2-7. Input material: naive CXCR3+ CD8+ T cells from blood. Subset reported: CD45RO-CCR7+CD27+CD95- naive CD8+ T cells expressing CXCR3 (TNR3+). This TCR derives from a human donor in good health. Some clones in this sample may be carry-over from other donors' samples. CDR3 loop: CASSYSVGSYEQYF.